What follows are 7 T cell receptor beta chains derived from one specimen sequenced in a study of neurological immune-mediated disorders. In TCRdb, the 5' RACE reads were re-called with MiXCR into one record per CDR3 protein. The sample gives some 16,000 distinct CDR3 sequences, less than 25% of which show up once; 23% is in the top ten. The sequenced sample was PBMCs. These TCRs come from a man aged 45-65 years in good health.

This clonotype came up many times. V and J are TRBV10-3 and TRBJ2-1, with D perhaps TRBD2 (6 bases). Between the trimmed V and J ends, which lost 10 bases and 0 bases, there was a span of 16 bases. The V gene's germline CDR1 is ENHRY and CDR2 SYGVKD. The length of the CDR3 is 15 residues. In DNA, the CDR3 is TGTGCCACCAGCTTCCTCGGGAGCTCCTACAATGAGCAGTTCTTC. Translated, it gives CATSFLGSSYNEQFF.

In its sample, this clonotype is medium-sized (0.01 to 0.1%). CDR3 sequence: CASSPGGGAKNIQYF. In nucleotides, the CDR3 is TGCGCCAGCAGCCCCGGGGGGGGAGCCAAAAACATTCAGTACTTC. The chain is built from TRBV4-3 and TRBJ2-4, with TRBD2 matching 8 bases. The CDR3 spans 15 residues. Germline CDR1 and CDR2: LGHNA and YSLEER. V trimming: 4 bases; J trimming: 0 bases; junction bases outside the gene matches: 2.

This clonotype came up many times. The chain is built from TRBV20-1 and TRBJ2-1; 11 bases are shared with TRBD2. The V gene end was trimmed by 3 bases and the J gene end by 7 bases; junction bases not matched to a gene: 14. This CDR3 is built from 17 residues. In germline, CDR1 is DFQATT, CDR2 SNEGSKA (reference sequence). In DNA, the CDR3 is TGCAGTGCTAGCCCCCTTTCCCTAGCGGGAGGATTGAATGAGCAGTTCTTC. As protein: CSASPLSLAGGLNEQFF.

This clonotype is judged medium-sized. The rearrangement links TRBV7-2 to TRBJ1-2, with D unclear. V was clipped by 7 bases and J by 0 bases, with 15 bases between them. Germline lookup yields CDR1 SGHTA and CDR2 FQGNSA. The CDR3 has 15 residues. The CDR3 DNA follows: TGTGCCAGCACCATAGACACCCGTACTAACTATGGCTACACCTTC. The encoded protein is CASTIDTRTNYGYTF.

This clonotype showed up many times. The V call is TRBV7-2, the J call TRBJ2-1, with 7 bases aligning to TRBD2. The germline CDR1 and CDR2 sequences are SGHTA and FQGNSA. The CDR3 totals 14 residues. V trimming: 5 bases; J trimming: 3 bases; junction bases outside the gene matches: 4. CDR3 nucleotide sequence: TGTGCCAGCAGCAAAGCTAGCGGCTACAATGAGCAGTTCTTC. It codes for CASSKASGYNEQFF. Drawing the rest from reference TRBV7-2 and TRBJ2-1, the complete variable domain is GAGVSQSPSNKVTEKGKDVELRCDPISGHTALYWYRQSLGQGLEFLIYFQGNSAPDKSGLPSDRFSAERTGGSVSTLTIQRTQQEDSAVYLCASSKASGYNEQFFGPGTRLTVL.

This clonotype was observed many times. The gene calls are TRBV20-1 and TRBJ2-1, with 9 positions matching TRBD1. The CDR3 length is 16 residues. V trimming: 2 bases; J trimming: 7 bases; junction bases outside the gene matches: 12. In germline, CDR1 is DFQATT, CDR2 SNEGSKA (reference sequence). In DNA form, the CDR3 reads TGCAGTGCTAGACTAACTACCGGGACAGGGAGGAATGAGCAGTTCTTC. Residues: CSARLTTGTGRNEQFF.

This clonotype has at least ten counts. This chain links TRBV29-1 with TRBJ2-2, with 7 bases aligning to TRBD2. CDR1 SQVTM and CDR2 ANQGSEA come from the germline V gene. After removal of 6 bases from V and 7 bases from J, the junction contained 8 bases not matched to a gene. The CDR3 is 13 residues long. For the CDR3, the DNA is TGCAGCGTGTCCCGGGGGGTCGTCGGGGAGCTGTTTTTT. This gives the protein CSVSRGVVGELFF.